This T cell receptor beta chain was documented in a study of T cell responses to AZD1222 COVID-19 vaccine. Across the whole study: Pooling was applied to second doses at about 4 or about 12 weeks.

Overall study results and limits: Baseline seropositives among AZD1222 recipients totaled only six. With dominance at 160-218 and 743-854, vaccine-associated CD4 TCRs spanned spike.

Losses at the gene ends were 0 bases for V and 6 bases for J; bases not matched to a gene: 7. The CDR3 is 16 amino acids. The germline gives CDR1 MNHEY, CDR2 SVGAGI. Sequencing was performed with immunoSEQ multiplex PCR; in TCRdb, only in-frame clones are kept and a portion is missing. Of approximately 100,000 clones listed, approximately 88% were seen once; the top ten hold around 3.5%. Concerning this clone: Its specificity is not known.

The rearrangement uses TRBV6-5 and TRBJ2-7, with 11 positions matching TRBD1. The clonotype was recovered from an adult in good health. The input for sequencing was peripheral blood, taken on day 0 of AZD1222 vaccination. The CDR3 bases are TGTGCCAGCAGTTACTCTCGGACAGGGGGCAGAAGCGAGCAGTACTTC. Encoded protein: CASSYSRTGGRSEQYF.